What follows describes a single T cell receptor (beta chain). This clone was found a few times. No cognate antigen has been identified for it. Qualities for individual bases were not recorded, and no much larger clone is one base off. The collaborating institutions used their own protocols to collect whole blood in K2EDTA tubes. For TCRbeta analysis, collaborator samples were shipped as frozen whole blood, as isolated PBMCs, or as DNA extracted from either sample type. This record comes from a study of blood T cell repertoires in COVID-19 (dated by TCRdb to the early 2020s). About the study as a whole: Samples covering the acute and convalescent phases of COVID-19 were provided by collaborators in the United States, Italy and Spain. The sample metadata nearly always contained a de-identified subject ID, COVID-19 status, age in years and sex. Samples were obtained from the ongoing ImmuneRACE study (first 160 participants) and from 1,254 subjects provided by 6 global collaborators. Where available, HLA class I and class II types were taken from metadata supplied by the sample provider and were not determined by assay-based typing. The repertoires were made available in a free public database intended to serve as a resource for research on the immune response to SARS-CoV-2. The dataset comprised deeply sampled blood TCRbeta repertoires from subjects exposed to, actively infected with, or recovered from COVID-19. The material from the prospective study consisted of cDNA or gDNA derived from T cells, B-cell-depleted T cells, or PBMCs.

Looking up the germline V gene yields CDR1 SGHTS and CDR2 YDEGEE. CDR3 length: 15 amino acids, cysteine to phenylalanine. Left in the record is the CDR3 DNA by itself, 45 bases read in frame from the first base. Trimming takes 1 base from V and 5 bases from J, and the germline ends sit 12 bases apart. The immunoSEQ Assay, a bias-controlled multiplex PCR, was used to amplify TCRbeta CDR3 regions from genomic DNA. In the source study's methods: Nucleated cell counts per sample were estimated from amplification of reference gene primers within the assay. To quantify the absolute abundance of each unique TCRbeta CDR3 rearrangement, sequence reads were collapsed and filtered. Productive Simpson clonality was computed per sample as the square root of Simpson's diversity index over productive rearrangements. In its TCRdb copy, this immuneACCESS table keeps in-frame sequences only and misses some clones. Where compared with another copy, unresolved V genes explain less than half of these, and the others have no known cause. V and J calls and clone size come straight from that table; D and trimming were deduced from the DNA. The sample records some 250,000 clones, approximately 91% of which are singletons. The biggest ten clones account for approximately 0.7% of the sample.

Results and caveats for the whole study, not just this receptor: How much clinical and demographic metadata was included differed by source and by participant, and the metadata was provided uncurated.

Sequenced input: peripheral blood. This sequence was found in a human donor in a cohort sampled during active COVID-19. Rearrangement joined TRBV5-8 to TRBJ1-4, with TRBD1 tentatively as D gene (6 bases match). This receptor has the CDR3 CASSLNQGINEKLFF. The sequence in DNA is TGTGCCAGCAGCTTGAATCAGGGGATCAATGAAAAACTGTTTTTT.